These T cell receptor beta chains were read from a single sample in a study of blood T cell dynamics during melanoma immunotherapy. Profiled with immunoSEQ multiplex PCR; TCRdb holds only in-frame clones, not every one. The sample records approximately 13,000 clones, 65% to 85% being singletons. The sequences come from blood, collected from a patient treated with checkpoint blockade. These receptors all come from a human donor with melanoma. The CDR3 runs from the conserved cysteine through the conserved F or W. Fields, in order: CDR3 DNA, CDR3 protein, J gene, clone size, D gene, V gene. A D gene is named only where the DNA matches it firmly. Not every row has a clone size; where given, it reads once, few, many or a size class.

cdr3_nt: TGTGCCAGCAGCAAAAAGGGAAATAGCAATCAGCCCCAGCATTTT; cdr3_aa: CASSKKGNSNQPQHF; j_call: TRBJ1-5; clone_size: few; d_call: -; v_call: TRBV21-1
cdr3_nt: TGTGCCAGCAGCGCCACGGAGGGCAGGCAGCCCCAGCATTTT; cdr3_aa: CASSATEGRQPQHF; j_call: TRBJ1-5; clone_size: -; d_call: -; v_call: TRBV9
cdr3_nt: TGTGCCAGCAGCTTATGGGGGCTCTATGGCTACACCTTC; cdr3_aa: CASSLWGLYGYTF; j_call: TRBJ1-2; clone_size: few; d_call: -; v_call: TRBV7-7
cdr3_nt: TGTGCCAGCAGCCCCCAATCTGGAGCTAATGAAAAACTGTTTTTT; cdr3_aa: CASSPQSGANEKLFF; j_call: TRBJ1-4; clone_size: -; d_call: -; v_call: TRBV9
cdr3_nt: TGTGCCAGCAGCTCCCTCTACGAGCAGTACTTC; cdr3_aa: CASSSLYEQYF; j_call: TRBJ2-7; clone_size: -; d_call: -; v_call: TRBV5-6
cdr3_nt: TGCGCCAGCAGCTTGTCGTTCTCAACAGGGGGCAACGAGCAGTACTTC; cdr3_aa: CASSLSFSTGGNEQYF; j_call: TRBJ2-7; clone_size: -; d_call: TRBD1; v_call: TRBV5-1
cdr3_nt: TGTGCCAGCAGCGTAGTAGTGGGCGAGGAGCAGTTCTTC; cdr3_aa: CASSVVVGEEQFF; j_call: TRBJ2-1; clone_size: -; d_call: -; v_call: TRBV9
cdr3_nt: TGTGCCCGAGGGACAGAGAGAAACACCATATATTTT; cdr3_aa: CARGTERNTIYF; j_call: TRBJ1-3; clone_size: -; d_call: TRBD1; v_call: TRBV6-4
cdr3_nt: TGTGCCAGTAGTATAGGGGGACAGGGCCGCGAGCAGTACTTC; cdr3_aa: CASSIGGQGREQYF; j_call: TRBJ2-7; clone_size: -; d_call: TRBD1; v_call: TRBV19
cdr3_nt: TGTGCCAGCAGCTTAGCCCAGGGGGCCTTTGAAAAACTGTTTTTT; cdr3_aa: CASSLAQGAFEKLFF; j_call: TRBJ1-4; clone_size: -; d_call: TRBD1; v_call: TRBV7-9
cdr3_nt: TGTGCCAGCAGCGTAGAGGCTGTCTCCTACGATGAGCAGTTCTTC; cdr3_aa: CASSVEAVSYDEQFF; j_call: TRBJ2-1; clone_size: -; d_call: -; v_call: TRBV9
cdr3_nt: TGTGCCAGCAGCTTTCTACAGCCGAACACTGAAGCTTTCTTT; cdr3_aa: CASSFLQPNTEAFF; j_call: TRBJ1-1; clone_size: -; d_call: -; v_call: TRBV5-6
cdr3_nt: TGTGCCAGCAGTGAATGGCAGGGGGCCTACAATGAGCAGTTCTTC; cdr3_aa: CASSEWQGAYNEQFF; j_call: TRBJ2-1; clone_size: -; d_call: TRBD1; v_call: TRBV2
cdr3_nt: TGTGCCAGCAGTTTTAGCGGGCCGCGGGCAGATACGCAGTATTTT; cdr3_aa: CASSFSGPRADTQYF; j_call: TRBJ2-3; clone_size: -; d_call: TRBD2; v_call: TRBV28
cdr3_nt: TGTGCCAGCAGCTTAGGAGGGGGGGCAAATGAGCAGTTCTTC; cdr3_aa: CASSLGGGANEQFF; j_call: TRBJ2-1; clone_size: -; d_call: -; v_call: TRBV7-8
cdr3_nt: TGCGCCAGCAGCTTGGGGCTAGCGGGAGAGTCCCCCCCCACAGATACGCAGTATTTT; cdr3_aa: CASSLGLAGESPPTDTQYF; j_call: TRBJ2-3; clone_size: -; d_call: TRBD2; v_call: TRBV5-1
cdr3_nt: TGTGCCAGCAGCTTCACAGGGGGCGCCTGGCGTGGCTACACCTTC; cdr3_aa: CASSFTGGAWRGYTF; j_call: TRBJ1-2; clone_size: -; d_call: TRBD1; v_call: TRBV7-9
cdr3_nt: TGTGCCAGCAGCTTAGTTCGGGGGCTCACTGAAGCTTTCTTT; cdr3_aa: CASSLVRGLTEAFF; j_call: TRBJ1-1; clone_size: -; d_call: -; v_call: TRBV7-9
cdr3_nt: TGTGCCAGCAGCCCTTGGACAGAACGCACAGATACGCAGTATTTT; cdr3_aa: CASSPWTERTDTQYF; j_call: TRBJ2-3; clone_size: -; d_call: -; v_call: TRBV14
cdr3_nt: TGTGCCAGCAGCTTAGACCGCTTGGCCCAGTACTTC; cdr3_aa: CASSLDRLAQYF; j_call: TRBJ2-5; clone_size: -; d_call: -; v_call: TRBV7-2
cdr3_nt: TGTGCCAGCAGCGGGGGACAGAGTCACGAGCAGTACTTC; cdr3_aa: CASSGGQSHEQYF; j_call: TRBJ2-7; clone_size: once; d_call: TRBD1; v_call: TRBV7-6
cdr3_nt: TGTGCCAGTAGTAAACAGCCCTCCTGGAGCACTGAAGCTTTCTTT; cdr3_aa: CASSKQPSWSTEAFF; j_call: TRBJ1-1; clone_size: -; d_call: -; v_call: TRBV19
cdr3_nt: TGTGCCAGCAGTCCCCGGGGCCCTGGCAATGAGCAGTTCTTC; cdr3_aa: CASSPRGPGNEQFF; j_call: TRBJ2-1; clone_size: -; d_call: -; v_call: TRBV28
cdr3_nt: TGTGCCTGGAGTAGTGGGACAGATAATTCACCCCTCCACTTT; cdr3_aa: CAWSSGTDNSPLHF; j_call: TRBJ1-6; clone_size: -; d_call: TRBD1; v_call: TRBV30
cdr3_nt: TGTGCCAGCAGGTATTCCAGGGGCGAGGGCACTGAAGCTTTCTTT; cdr3_aa: CASRYSRGEGTEAFF; j_call: TRBJ1-1; clone_size: -; d_call: -; v_call: TRBV28
cdr3_nt: TGTGCCAGCAGTTACCGGGGGGTCACTGAAGCTTTCTTT; cdr3_aa: CASSYRGVTEAFF; j_call: TRBJ1-1; clone_size: once; d_call: -; v_call: TRBV6-5
cdr3_nt: TGTGCCAGCAGCCAAGCGGTAGGGGGCAATGAGCAGTTCTTC; cdr3_aa: CASSQAVGGNEQFF; j_call: TRBJ2-1; clone_size: -; d_call: -; v_call: TRBV4-2
cdr3_nt: TGTGCCATCAGTCCGACAGGGGACAATCAGCCCCAGCATTTT; cdr3_aa: CAISPTGDNQPQHF; j_call: TRBJ1-5; clone_size: few; d_call: TRBD1; v_call: TRBV10-3
cdr3_nt: TGTGCCAGCAGCTCGGACAGGGGGCTCTCTTCACCCCTCCACTTT; cdr3_aa: CASSSDRGLSSPLHF; j_call: TRBJ1-6; clone_size: -; d_call: TRBD1; v_call: TRBV11-2
cdr3_nt: TGTGCCAGCAGCTTGGGAGGGAGGGGAGTGCCCTACGAGCAGTACTTC; cdr3_aa: CASSLGGRGVPYEQYF; j_call: TRBJ2-7; clone_size: medium-sized; d_call: TRBD2; v_call: TRBV5-5
cdr3_nt: TGTGCCAGCAGCCTGACTAGCGGACCGTACGAGCAGTACTTC; cdr3_aa: CASSLTSGPYEQYF; j_call: TRBJ2-7; clone_size: -; d_call: TRBD2; v_call: TRBV7-2
cdr3_nt: TGCGCCAGCAGCCGTGGTGCAGGCTCCTATGGCTACACCTTC; cdr3_aa: CASSRGAGSYGYTF; j_call: TRBJ1-2; clone_size: few; d_call: -; v_call: TRBV5-1
cdr3_nt: TGTGCCAGCAGTTTATTTGCAGGTTCCTACGAGCAGTACTTC; cdr3_aa: CASSLFAGSYEQYF; j_call: TRBJ2-7; clone_size: -; d_call: -; v_call: TRBV27
cdr3_nt: TGTGCCAGCAGCTTGACCAGGGCGGACACCGGGGAGCTGTTTTTT; cdr3_aa: CASSLTRADTGELFF; j_call: TRBJ2-2; clone_size: -; d_call: -; v_call: TRBV5-5
cdr3_nt: TGTGCCAGCAGCTTATTGGGTCAAGCGAACACTGAAGCTTTCTTT; cdr3_aa: CASSLLGQANTEAFF; j_call: TRBJ1-1; clone_size: -; d_call: -; v_call: TRBV7-9
cdr3_nt: TGTGCCAGCAGCCCTAGCGGGTTGAGCTCCTACAATGAGCAGTTCTTC; cdr3_aa: CASSPSGLSSYNEQFF; j_call: TRBJ2-1; clone_size: -; d_call: TRBD2; v_call: TRBV5-4
cdr3_nt: TGCGCCAGCAGCTTGGCCCCTTCTGGGGGGTCTAGCTCCTACGAGCAGTACTTC; cdr3_aa: CASSLAPSGGSSSYEQYF; j_call: TRBJ2-7; clone_size: -; d_call: -; v_call: TRBV5-1
cdr3_nt: TGTGCTAGCAGCTCGACGGCCACCGGGGAGCTGTTTTTT; cdr3_aa: CASSSTATGELFF; j_call: TRBJ2-2; clone_size: -; d_call: -; v_call: TRBV7-7
cdr3_nt: TGTGCCTGGAGTGTCGGGGGGAAAGATCAGCCCCAGCATTTT; cdr3_aa: CAWSVGGKDQPQHF; j_call: TRBJ1-5; clone_size: once; d_call: -; v_call: TRBV30
cdr3_nt: TGTGCCAGCAGTTCCGGCGGGGTCGCGGTCTTC; cdr3_aa: CASSSGGVAVF; j_call: TRBJ2-7; clone_size: -; d_call: -; v_call: TRBV28
cdr3_nt: TGTGCCAGTACTCGGACAGGGGATAATCAGCCCCAGCATTTT; cdr3_aa: CASTRTGDNQPQHF; j_call: TRBJ1-5; clone_size: -; d_call: TRBD1; v_call: TRBV19
cdr3_nt: TGTGCCAGCAGCAGACCGACCGGGACTAGCGGTAATACCTACGAGCAGTACTTC; cdr3_aa: CASSRPTGTSGNTYEQYF; j_call: TRBJ2-7; clone_size: -; d_call: TRBD2; v_call: TRBV27
cdr3_nt: TGTGCCTGGAGTCGGTTCAGGGGAGGAAACACCATATATTTT; cdr3_aa: CAWSRFRGGNTIYF; j_call: TRBJ1-3; clone_size: -; d_call: -; v_call: TRBV30
cdr3_nt: TGTGCCAGCAGCATCCGAGACAGGGGGGCTCAAGAGACCCAGTACTTC; cdr3_aa: CASSIRDRGAQETQYF; j_call: TRBJ2-5; clone_size: -; d_call: TRBD1; v_call: TRBV5-6
cdr3_nt: TGTGCCAGCAGCTCCGACAGAGGACAGAGCTCTGGAAACACCATATATTTT; cdr3_aa: CASSSDRGQSSGNTIYF; j_call: TRBJ1-3; clone_size: -; d_call: -; v_call: TRBV9
cdr3_nt: TGTGCCAGCAGCTTGGTTGGGGGGGCAAGTTCACCCCTCCACTTT; cdr3_aa: CASSLVGGASSPLHF; j_call: TRBJ1-6; clone_size: -; d_call: -; v_call: TRBV5-5
cdr3_nt: TGCGCCAGCAGCTTGGAGACCCCGAAACCAAACAATGAGCAGTTCTTC; cdr3_aa: CASSLETPKPNNEQFF; j_call: TRBJ2-1; clone_size: -; d_call: -; v_call: TRBV5-1
cdr3_nt: TGTGCCAGCAGCTTAGATATAGGTCGATGGTACGAGCAGTACTTC; cdr3_aa: CASSLDIGRWYEQYF; j_call: TRBJ2-7; clone_size: -; d_call: -; v_call: TRBV7-2
cdr3_nt: TGTGCCAGCAGCTTGGGTTGGAGGAACACTGAAGCTTTCTTT; cdr3_aa: CASSLGWRNTEAFF; j_call: TRBJ1-1; clone_size: -; d_call: -; v_call: TRBV5-6
cdr3_nt: TGCACCAGCGCTGCCCACGTCCACGAGCAGTACTTC; cdr3_aa: CTSAAHVHEQYF; j_call: TRBJ2-7; clone_size: -; d_call: -; v_call: TRBV1
cdr3_nt: TGTGCCAGCAGTGAATTCAGTACCGGGGAGCTGTTTTTT; cdr3_aa: CASSEFSTGELFF; j_call: TRBJ2-2; clone_size: -; d_call: -; v_call: TRBV2
cdr3_nt: TGTGCCAGCAGCATGCACGGCCCCTACGAGCAGTACTTC; cdr3_aa: CASSMHGPYEQYF; j_call: TRBJ2-7; clone_size: -; d_call: -; v_call: TRBV11-2
cdr3_nt: TGTGCCAGCAGGCGGGACACCCAGGGGGCAGATACGCAGTATTTT; cdr3_aa: CASRRDTQGADTQYF; j_call: TRBJ2-3; clone_size: -; d_call: -; v_call: TRBV6-4